These 12 T cell receptor beta chains were all obtained from the same sample, sequenced in a study of prognosis after radiotherapy for stage I lung cancer. Multiplex PCR, run in two rounds, amplified TCR beta CDR3 from genomic DNA. Amplification during the initial PCR round employed primers specific to each TRBV and TRBJ gene. MiXCR, applied by TCRdb to the multiplex PCR reads, yields one record per CDR3 protein. The sample shows 14,000 or so distinct CDR3 sequences, roughly 27% of them seen only once. Here the sequenced sample was PBMCs, taken before or after stereotactic body radiation therapy (not recorded which). Receptor source: a donor aged 50 or older with non-small cell lung cancer.

By share, this clonotype ranks as medium-sized. The chain combines TRBV6-1 with TRBJ2-7; 8 bases match TRBD2. V was clipped by 6 bases and J by 0 bases; unmatched bases: 4. This CDR3 contains 14 residues. Germline V gene sequence: CDR1 MNHNS, CDR2 SASEGT. CDR3 amino acids: CASRTGGGSYEQYF. CDR3 nucleotide sequence: TGTGCCAGCAGAACGGGGGGGGGCTCCTACGAGCAGTACTTC.

This clonotype is classed as medium-sized. The chain uses TRBV27 and TRBJ1-2; D is undetermined. From germline, CDR1 is MNHEY and CDR2 SMNVEV (reference sequence). V was clipped by 3 bases and J by 8 bases, with 13 bases between them. The CDR3 is 13 amino acids. CDR3 protein: CASSFTTLEGYTF. The CDR3 DNA follows: TGTGCCAGCAGTTTTACCACACTAGAGGGCTACACCTTC.

In its sample, this clonotype was seen many times. V gene TRBV19 combines with J gene TRBJ2-1; D may be TRBD2 (7 bases). The V end was cut by 8 bases, the J end by 6 bases, with 20 bases between. CDR1 is LNHDA and CDR2 is SQIVND in the germline V gene (reference sequence). CDR3 length: 15 residues. The CDR3 spells CASSLFGGRPNEQFF. For the CDR3, the DNA is TGTGCCAGTTCCTTATTCGGGGGGCGCCCCAATGAGCAGTTCTTC.

This clonotype was found many times. The gene calls are TRBV14 and TRBJ1-6; TRBD1 might be the D (5 bases). This CDR3 comprises 13 residues. V was shortened by 6 bases and J by 13 bases, with 16 bases between the two germline ends. Germline loops: CDR1 SGHDN, CDR2 FVKESK. As DNA, the CDR3 is TGTGCCAGCAGGAGGGGTTGGGAGGATCCCCTCCACTTT. Translating gives CASRRGWEDPLHF.

This clonotype was detected many times. J is TRBJ2-3 and V is TRBV19, with D perhaps matching TRBD2 (5 bases). V lost 7 bases and J lost 6, with 17 bases in between. Germline loops: CDR1 LNHDA, CDR2 SQIVND (reference sequence). The CDR3 totals 14 residues. This CDR3 is CASKIANDKDTQYF. As DNA, the CDR3 is TGTGCCAGTAAAATAGCGAATGATAAGGATACGCAGTATTTT.

The rearrangement uses TRBV28 and TRBJ2-3; D assignment may be TRBD1 or TRBD2 (5 bases each). V lost 8 bases and J lost 4, with 13 bases in between. This CDR3 comprises 13 residues. Germline CDR1 MDHEN, CDR2 SYDVKM. DNA of the CDR3: TGTGCCAGCGAACGTCGGGGCGCAGATACGCAGTATTTT. This gives the protein CASERRGADTQYF. The full variable domain, its missing parts supplied by reference TRBV28 and TRBJ2-3, is DVKVTQSSRYLVKRTGEKVFLECVQDMDHENMFWYRQDPGLGLRLIYFSYDVKMKEKGDIPEGYSVSREKKERFSLILESASTNQTSMYLCASERRGADTQYFGPGTRLTVL.

This clonotype is medium-sized within its sample. The rearrangement links TRBV4-1 to TRBJ1-4; D not resolved. Germline CDR1 and CDR2: MGHRA and YSYEKL. Between the trimmed V and J ends, which lost 0 bases and 0 bases, there was a span of 11 bases. The CDR3 loop spans 17 amino acids. The CDR3: CASSQDPDLATNEKLFF. In DNA, the CDR3 is TGCGCCAGCAGCCAAGACCCAGACCTGGCAACTAATGAAAAACTGTTTTTT.

This clonotype was seen at least ten times. The V call is TRBV7-9, the J call TRBJ2-1, with 11 bases identical to TRBD2. This CDR3 spans 17 amino acids. The germline CDR1 and CDR2 sequences are SEHNR and FQNEAQ (reference sequence). V gave up 5 bases and J gave up 3 bases; unmatched junction bases: 9. The CDR3 coding sequence is TGTGCCAGCAGCCATCTGACTAGCGGGATAGACTACAATGAGCAGTTCTTC. Translating it yields CASSHLTSGIDYNEQFF.

This clonotype is labeled medium-sized. The rearrangement joins TRBV6-1 to TRBJ2-7, with 7 bases lining up with TRBD1. Germline loops: CDR1 MNHNS, CDR2 SASEGT. V gave up 2 bases and J gave up 2 bases; unmatched junction bases: 9. This CDR3 is 16 amino acids long. CDR3 sequence (DNA): TGTGCCAGCAGTGAATGGGTCGACAGGGCGGCCTACGAGCAGTACTTC. Residues: CASSEWVDRAAYEQYF.

By share, this clonotype ranks as medium-sized. This chain joins TRBV6-1 and TRBJ2-7; 7 nucleotides line up with TRBD2. J was trimmed by 9 bases and V by 8 bases; bases with no gene match: 13. The CDR3 spans 13 residues. The germline gives CDR1 MNHNS, CDR2 SASEGT. In DNA, the CDR3 is TGTGCCAGCCTATCTCCCCTCTGGGGGGGGCAGTACTTC. Encoded protein: CASLSPLWGGQYF.

This clonotype has at least ten counts. The chain combines TRBV19 with TRBJ1-1, with D maybe TRBD1 (6 bases). Between the trimmed V and J ends, which lost 0 bases and 2 bases, there was a span of 10 bases. This CDR3 has 15 amino acids. Germline-derived CDR1 and CDR2 are LNHDA and SQIVND (reference sequence). CDR3 nucleotides: TGTGCCAGTAGTATAGACCGGACAGCTAACACTGAAGCTTTCTTT. Protein product: CASSIDRTANTEAFF.

This clonotype was seen ten or more times. The rearrangement uses TRBV3-1 and TRBJ2-3; D might be TRBD2 (5 bases). Germline V CDR1 and CDR2: LGHDT, YNNKEL (reference sequence). V lost 0 bases and J 5 bases, leaving 12 bases between the germline ends. This CDR3 is built from 15 residues. The CDR3 DNA follows: TGTGCCAGCAGCCAAGATAGAGGGTGGGAAGATACGCAGTATTTT. This codes for CASSQDRGWEDTQYF.